These T cell receptor beta chains were read from a single sample in a study of shared clonotypes between healthy human individuals. Here immunoSEQ multiplex PCR was the method, and the copy in TCRdb shows in-frame clones only, minus some. The sample includes over a million clones, 78% seen only once; the top ten take roughly 0.55%. Sample: memory CD4+ T cells from PBMCs. These receptors all stem from a man in his late teens or twenties in good health. Some clones in this sample may be carry-over from other donors' samples. Each CDR3 is given with its conserved first and last residue. D genes are given only for firm matches. Rows give clone size only sometimes, using once, few, many, or a class for an expanded clone.

clone_size | j_call | d_call | v_call | cdr3_nt | cdr3_aa
. | TRBJ2-3 | . | TRBV5-1 | TGCGCCAGCAGCTTGGGACGACCGGGGGGCACAGATACGCAGTATTTT | CASSLGRPGGTDTQYF
once | TRBJ2-1 | . | TRBV28 | TGTGCCAGCGGCGGTCACAATGAGCAGTTCTTC | CASGGHNEQFF
few | TRBJ1-1 | . | TRBV29-1 | TGCAGCGTTGTTCAGGTTTTGGGCACTGAAGCTTTCTTT | CSVVQVLGTEAFF
. | TRBJ2-1 | TRBD1 | TRBV9 | TGTGCCAGCAGCACCCGGACAGGGTTGAACAATGAGCAGTTCTTC | CASSTRTGLNNEQFF
few | TRBJ1-1 | . | TRBV30 | TGTGCCTGGAGTGATAGGGAAGCTTTCTTT | CAWSDREAFF
. | TRBJ2-6 | . | TRBV5-4 | TGTGCCAGCAGCACTAGACAGGAGCTTGATGTCAACGTCCTGACTTTC | CASSTRQELDVNVLTF
. | TRBJ1-5 | . | TRBV5-6 | TGTGCCAGCAGCTCCAAGGGGCGAGATCAGCCCCAGCATTTT | CASSSKGRDQPQHF
. | TRBJ2-4 | . | TRBV4-1 | TGCGCCAGCAGCCAAGACCAGCAAAACATTCAGTACTTC | CASSQDQQNIQYF
. | TRBJ1-1 | . | TRBV7-3 | TGTGCCAGCAGCTCTCACATGAACACTGAAGCTTTCTTT | CASSSHMNTEAFF
. | TRBJ1-5 | . | TRBV25-1 | TGTGCCAGCAGTGAATATAAGGGCCCAAGCAATCAGCCCCAGCATTTT | CASSEYKGPSNQPQHF
. | TRBJ1-3 | . | TRBV15 | TGTGCCACCAGCAGAGGACAAACCTCTGGAAACACCATATATTTT | CATSRGQTSGNTIYF
. | TRBJ2-7 | . | TRBV9 | TGTGCCAGCAGCAAGATACCGGGGCCCAGACACGAGCAGTACTTC | CASSKIPGPRHEQYF
. | TRBJ2-7 | TRBD2 | TRBV18 | TGTGCCAGCTCACCCCCGGGGGCGCGGGGGGCCTACGAGCAGTACTTC | CASSPPGARGAYEQYF
. | TRBJ2-2 | . | TRBV7-2 | TGTGCCAGCAGCTTTGGGGGAGCAGACACCGGGGAGCTGTTTTTT | CASSFGGADTGELFF
. | TRBJ2-6 | . | TRBV30 | TGTGCCTGGAGTGTAGGCGGGTCTGGGGCCAACGTCCTGACTTTC | CAWSVGGSGANVLTF
. | TRBJ1-4 | TRBD1 | TRBV7-9 | TGTGCCAGCAGCTATGGACAGGCTCGTAATGAAAAACTGTTTTTT | CASSYGQARNEKLFF
. | TRBJ2-3 | . | TRBV30 | TGTGCCTGGAGTGGCGGTCGGACAGATACGCAGTATTTT | CAWSGGRTDTQYF
. | TRBJ2-4 | . | TRBV9 | TGTGCCAGCAGCCTGGTCCGAAAATCACTAGCCAAAAACATTCAGTACTTC | CASSLVRKSLAKNIQYF
. | TRBJ2-5 | TRBD2 | TRBV11-3 | TGTGCCAGCAGCTTGTTAGCGGGACCACAAGAGACCCAGTACTTC | CASSLLAGPQETQYF
. | TRBJ1-4 | TRBD1 | TRBV28 | TGTGCCAGCAGATACCCGGACAGGGGAAAACTGTTTTTT | CASRYPDRGKLFF
few | TRBJ1-1 | . | TRBV27 | TGTGCCAGCAGTTGGTCTCACAGGACTGAAGCTTTCTTT | CASSWSHRTEAFF
. | TRBJ2-1 | TRBD2 | TRBV5-8 | TGTGCCAGCAGAGCCTATGGACTAGCGGGAGGATCTGAGCAGTTCTTC | CASRAYGLAGGSEQFF
. | TRBJ1-1 | . | TRBV5-1 | TGCGCCAGCAGCTTGGAGGAGTGGCAGATGAACACTGAAGCTTTCTTT | CASSLEEWQMNTEAFF
. | TRBJ2-7 | . | TRBV7-2 | TGTGCCAGCAGCTTAGTAGGCAGGGTTGGCGAGCAGTACTTC | CASSLVGRVGEQYF
. | TRBJ2-7 | . | TRBV2 | TGTGCCAGCAACCAGGGCTACGAGCAGTACTTC | CASNQGYEQYF
. | TRBJ1-3 | . | TRBV5-1 | TGCGCCAGCAGCACGGGCCCGGGAGGAAACACCATATATTTT | CASSTGPGGNTIYF
. | TRBJ2-2 | . | TRBV4-1 | TGCGCCAGCAGCCCCCCGACGGGCAGGGGTGGCACCGGGGAGCTGTTTTTT | CASSPPTGRGGTGELFF
. | TRBJ2-5 | TRBD2 | TRBV27 | TGTGCCAGCAGTTTATTCGGGAGGGGGGAGACCCAGTACTTC | CASSLFGRGETQYF
. | TRBJ2-7 | TRBD1 | TRBV5-1 | TGCGCCAGCAGCCAGGGACAGCTCCCTCTCGAGCAGTACTTC | CASSQGQLPLEQYF
once | TRBJ2-3 | . | TRBV10-3 | TGTGCCACCGCGGCCGGGCGGGGTGACACAGATACGCAGTATTTT | CATAAGRGDTDTQYF
. | TRBJ1-1 | TRBD1 | TRBV28 | TGTGCCAGCAGCAAACGGACAGGGTTGAACACTGAAGCTTTCTTT | CASSKRTGLNTEAFF
. | TRBJ2-7 | . | TRBV27 | TGTGCCAGCAGTAATAAGGTGTCCGAGCAGTACTTC | CASSNKVSEQYF
. | TRBJ2-7 | . | TRBV6-1 | TGTGCCAGCAGTGTAACAGGGTCCAGCTCCTACGAGCAGTACTTC | CASSVTGSSSYEQYF
. | TRBJ2-1 | . | TRBV12-5 | TGTGCTAGTGGTTGGGGGAGCTCCTACAATGAGCAGTTCTTC | CASGWGSSYNEQFF
. | TRBJ2-3 | . | TRBV6-1 | TGTGCCAGCCGTGTAGGACCGCCGGGAGATACGCAGTATTTT | CASRVGPPGDTQYF
once | TRBJ2-2 | . | TRBV21-1 | TGTGCCAGCAGCAAAGCTGTCCCGGGAGGGAACACCGGGGAGCTGTTTTTT | CASSKAVPGGNTGELFF
. | TRBJ1-2 | . | TRBV28 | TGTGCCAGCAGTTTATCCGGCTATGGCTACACCTTC | CASSLSGYGYTF
. | TRBJ2-1 | . | TRBV6-1 | TGTGCCAGCAGTGAAGCATGGCTGGGGGGTCCTTCCAATGAGCAGTTCTTC | CASSEAWLGGPSNEQFF
. | TRBJ1-2 | . | TRBV18 | TGTGCCAGCTCACCATATTCAGGGATCACTAACTATGGCTACACCTTC | CASSPYSGITNYGYTF
. | TRBJ2-1 | . | TRBV2 | TGTGCCAGCAGTGAGACTTTTCTTTCCAATGAGCAGTTCTTC | CASSETFLSNEQFF
few | TRBJ1-1 | TRBD1 | TRBV7-6 | TGTGCCAGCAGCTTAAGACAGGGGATCGAAGCTTTCTTT | CASSLRQGIEAFF
. | TRBJ1-1 | . | TRBV10-3 | TGTGCCATCAGGGGGAGAGGGAACACTGAAGCTTTCTTT | CAIRGRGNTEAFF
. | TRBJ1-1 | . | TRBV11-3 | TGTGCCAGCAGCCTAGCCCCCGGGGGCGGCACTGAAGCTTTCTTT | CASSLAPGGGTEAFF
. | TRBJ2-3 | . | TRBV7-3 | TGTGCCAGCAGCGACTTGCACAGGCGTTTCCCCCCCCAGACAGATACGCAGTATTTT | CASSDLHRRFPPQTDTQYF
. | TRBJ1-2 | TRBD1 | TRBV9 | TGTGCCAGCAGCGCGGACAGGGAGGACTATGGCTACACCTTC | CASSADREDYGYTF
once | TRBJ1-2 | . | TRBV11-2 | TGTGCCAGCAGCTTGGCCGCTTCACTATCCGGCTACACCTTC | CASSLAASLSGYTF
. | TRBJ2-5 | TRBD2 | TRBV29-1 | TGCAGCGGGTTTACTAGCGGGAGTCAAGAGACCCAGTACTTC | CSGFTSGSQETQYF
. | TRBJ2-2 | TRBD2 | TRBV28 | TGTGCCAGCAGTTTGGTGGCGGGAGGAGGGACCGGGGAGCTGTTTTTT | CASSLVAGGGTGELFF
. | TRBJ2-3 | TRBD2 | TRBV30 | TGTGCCTGGAGTGGGACTAGCGTTTATCCGCAGTATTTT | CAWSGTSVYPQYF
. | TRBJ1-1 | . | TRBV9 | TGTGCCAGCAGCCCCGAAGGGGGGCGGGAAGCTTTCTTT | CASSPEGGREAFF
. | TRBJ2-3 | . | TRBV5-6 | TGTGCCAGCAGCCCCCGGCCCTGGGGCACAGATACGCAGTATTTT | CASSPRPWGTDTQYF
. | TRBJ2-1 | . | TRBV6-7 | TGTGCCAGCAGTTATTTCCGGGGCTATGAGCAGTTCTTC | CASSYFRGYEQFF
. | TRBJ2-2 | . | TRBV2 | TGTGCCAGCAGGTTACAGCCGGGGAGGGGGCGTACCGGGGAGCTGTTTTTT | CASRLQPGRGRTGELFF
. | TRBJ1-3 | TRBD1 | TRBV30 | TGTGCCTGGAGTTCGGGACAGGGAAACACCATATATTTT | CAWSSGQGNTIYF
. | TRBJ1-3 | . | TRBV5-5 | TGTGCCAGCAGCTTGGATCCCGCGGGCACCATATATTTT | CASSLDPAGTIYF